This T cell receptor (beta chain) is drawn from a study of PD-1 blockade in mismatch repair-deficient tumors. General observations from the study: Tumor-resident clones, often undetectable pretreatment in blood, expanded then contracted after pembrolizumab.

Sequencing was performed with immunoSEQ multiplex PCR; in TCRdb, only in-frame clones are kept and a portion is missing. Here the sample spans some 120,000 clones, about 88% being singletons. Every patient had mismatch repair deficiency by PCR or immunohistochemistry. Three pembrolizumab responders had their TCRs sequenced. CDR1 is MNHEY and CDR2 is SMNVEV in the germline V gene (reference sequence). The CDR3 length is 13 residues. V lost 6 bases to trimming and J lost 2 bases, with 10 bases between them. Notes on this clone: Its antigen is as yet unknown.

This sequence originates from an adult with mismatch repair-deficient cancer. The gene calls are TRBV27 and TRBJ1-1, with a weak D call TRBD1 (5 bases). The sequences come from peripheral blood, collected 72 weeks after starting pembrolizumab. CDR3: CASSSGLNTEAFF. The CDR3 bases are TGTGCCAGCAGCTCAGGGTTAAACACTGAAGCTTTCTTT.